Listed below are T cell receptor beta chains from one sample, sequenced in a study of follicular helper T cells after annual influenza vaccination. Method: immunoSEQ multiplex PCR; TCRdb's copy keeps in-frame clones and lacks some. The sample carries 9,900 or so clones, about 85% recorded once. The sequences come from CXCR5- memory CD4+ T cells sorted from blood, collected 7 days after influenza vaccination. The receptor source for this set is an adult who received the influenza vaccine. Each CDR3 is given with its conserved first and last residue. Fields, in order: J gene, clone size, CDR3 length, V gene, D gene, CDR3 DNA, CDR3 protein. A D gene is named only where the DNA matches it firmly. Clone sizes are given selectively: once, few, many, or a class where the clone is expanded.

j_call: TRBJ2-1; clone_size: .; cdr3_length: 19; v_call: TRBV12-1; d_call: .; cdr3_nt: TGTGCCAGCAGCCGCCGACTAGCGGGGGGGCCCAGCTCCTACAATGAGCAGTTCTTC; cdr3_aa: CASSRRLAGGPSSYNEQFF
j_call: TRBJ1-2; clone_size: .; cdr3_length: 14; v_call: TRBV19; d_call: .; cdr3_nt: TGTGCCAGTAGGGACATCTCTCCGCCGTATGGCTACACCTTC; cdr3_aa: CASRDISPPYGYTF
j_call: TRBJ2-1; clone_size: .; cdr3_length: 16; v_call: TRBV27; d_call: .; cdr3_nt: TGTGCCAGCGCCCCGGGGTCAAAATTAACCCGGAATGAGCAGTTCTTC; cdr3_aa: CASAPGSKLTRNEQFF
j_call: TRBJ2-5; clone_size: .; cdr3_length: 18; v_call: TRBV5-1; d_call: .; cdr3_nt: TGCGCCAGCAGCTTTCCCGTCCGTCCGGGACATCTCCAAGAGACCCAGTACTTC; cdr3_aa: CASSFPVRPGHLQETQYF
j_call: TRBJ1-4; clone_size: .; cdr3_length: 13; v_call: TRBV18; d_call: .; cdr3_nt: TGTGCCAGCTCACCAGGGGAGGACGAAAAACTGTTTTTT; cdr3_aa: CASSPGEDEKLFF
j_call: TRBJ2-2; clone_size: .; cdr3_length: 15; v_call: TRBV7-3; d_call: .; cdr3_nt: TGTGCCAGCAGCTTAACAGCCATTAAAACCGGGGAGCTGTTTTTT; cdr3_aa: CASSLTAIKTGELFF
j_call: TRBJ1-4; clone_size: few; cdr3_length: 16; v_call: TRBV5-4; d_call: TRBD1; cdr3_nt: TGTGCCAGCAGCTTGGCTCACCGACAGGGTAATGAAAAACTGTTTTTT; cdr3_aa: CASSLAHRQGNEKLFF
j_call: TRBJ2-7; clone_size: .; cdr3_length: 14; v_call: TRBV18; d_call: TRBD2; cdr3_nt: TGTGCCAGCTCACCGGGGACTAGGCGGGACGAGCAGTACTTC; cdr3_aa: CASSPGTRRDEQYF
j_call: TRBJ2-3; clone_size: .; cdr3_length: 17; v_call: TRBV4-3; d_call: TRBD1; cdr3_nt: TGCGCCAGCAGCCAAGATCTCGGGACAGGGAGCACAGATACGCAGTATTTT; cdr3_aa: CASSQDLGTGSTDTQYF
j_call: TRBJ2-7; clone_size: .; cdr3_length: 13; v_call: TRBV7-2; d_call: .; cdr3_nt: TGTGCCAGCAGCCTGGGACCAAACTACGAGCAGTACTTC; cdr3_aa: CASSLGPNYEQYF
j_call: TRBJ2-7; clone_size: few; cdr3_length: 14; v_call: TRBV30; d_call: .; cdr3_nt: TGTGCCTGGAGCCCCACCGGGACCCGGGGCGAGCAGTACTTC; cdr3_aa: CAWSPTGTRGEQYF
j_call: TRBJ2-3; clone_size: once; cdr3_length: 14; v_call: TRBV4-3; d_call: .; cdr3_nt: TGCGCCAGCAGCCAAGATCTCAATACAGATACGCAGTATTTT; cdr3_aa: CASSQDLNTDTQYF
j_call: TRBJ2-3; clone_size: .; cdr3_length: 18; v_call: TRBV13; d_call: TRBD2; cdr3_nt: TGTGCCAGCAGCTCCAAGCGGGAGGCGGGTTTAAACGCAGATACGCAGTATTTT; cdr3_aa: CASSSKREAGLNADTQYF
j_call: TRBJ2-2; clone_size: .; cdr3_length: 15; v_call: TRBV6-1; d_call: .; cdr3_nt: TGTGCCAGCAGTGAAAGGCTCCCGGGGGCCGGGGAGCTGTTTTTT; cdr3_aa: CASSERLPGAGELFF
j_call: TRBJ2-3; clone_size: .; cdr3_length: 15; v_call: TRBV5-1; d_call: .; cdr3_nt: TGCGCCAGCAGCTTGGCACAGAAGATCACAGATACGCAGTATTTT; cdr3_aa: CASSLAQKITDTQYF
j_call: TRBJ1-3; clone_size: .; cdr3_length: 14; v_call: TRBV7-2; d_call: TRBD1; cdr3_nt: TGTGCCAGCAAGTGGCAGGGGGCTGGAAACACCATATATTTT; cdr3_aa: CASKWQGAGNTIYF
j_call: TRBJ2-3; clone_size: .; cdr3_length: 14; v_call: TRBV7-9; d_call: TRBD1; cdr3_nt: TGTGCCAGCACTCTGGGACAGGGGATGGATACGCAGTATTTT; cdr3_aa: CASTLGQGMDTQYF
j_call: TRBJ1-1; clone_size: .; cdr3_length: 13; v_call: TRBV18; d_call: .; cdr3_nt: TGTGCCAGCTCACCGACCGGGGACACTGAAGCTTTCTTT; cdr3_aa: CASSPTGDTEAFF
j_call: TRBJ2-7; clone_size: .; cdr3_length: 14; v_call: TRBV7-2; d_call: TRBD2; cdr3_nt: TGTGCCAGCAGCTCGGGCGGGAGTTCCCACGAGCAGTACTTC; cdr3_aa: CASSSGGSSHEQYF
j_call: TRBJ2-5; clone_size: .; cdr3_length: 13; v_call: TRBV10-2; d_call: .; cdr3_nt: TGCGCCAGCAGTGAGGTCAGCGGCCCGACCCAGTACTTC; cdr3_aa: CASSEVSGPTQYF
j_call: TRBJ1-1; clone_size: .; cdr3_length: 15; v_call: TRBV4-3; d_call: .; cdr3_nt: TGCGCCAGCAGCCAAGAACTGGGGCGGCGGACTGAAGCTTTCTTT; cdr3_aa: CASSQELGRRTEAFF
j_call: TRBJ2-4; clone_size: .; cdr3_length: 11; v_call: TRBV2; d_call: TRBD2; cdr3_nt: TGTGCCAGTACCGGGGGAGGGATTCAGTACTTC; cdr3_aa: CASTGGGIQYF
j_call: TRBJ2-7; clone_size: .; cdr3_length: 14; v_call: TRBV6-5; d_call: TRBD2; cdr3_nt: TGTGCCAGCAGGGGTAGCGGGGGATCCTACGAGCAGTACTTC; cdr3_aa: CASRGSGGSYEQYF
j_call: TRBJ1-2; clone_size: once; cdr3_length: 14; v_call: TRBV7-9; d_call: TRBD1; cdr3_nt: TGTGCCAGCAGCTTACACAGGGGTAACTATGGCTACACCTTC; cdr3_aa: CASSLHRGNYGYTF
j_call: TRBJ2-7; clone_size: .; cdr3_length: 12; v_call: TRBV6-1; d_call: TRBD1; cdr3_nt: TGTGCCAGCAGGCTGACAGGGAGCGAGCAGTACTTC; cdr3_aa: CASRLTGSEQYF
j_call: TRBJ2-3; clone_size: .; cdr3_length: 11; v_call: TRBV20-1; d_call: .; cdr3_nt: TGCAGTGCCCGGCTAGCAGATACGCAGTATTTT; cdr3_aa: CSARLADTQYF
j_call: TRBJ2-5; clone_size: .; cdr3_length: 15; v_call: TRBV19; d_call: TRBD2; cdr3_nt: TGTGCCAGTTCGATCTCAACTAGCGGGAGCGAGACCCAGTACTTC; cdr3_aa: CASSISTSGSETQYF